Detailed here is one T cell receptor (beta chain). The data were taken from a study of blood T cell repertoires in COVID-19. Sequencing was performed with immunoSEQ multiplex PCR; in TCRdb, only in-frame clones are kept and a portion is missing. The sample holds 400,000 to 450,000 clones, about nine tenths seen once. CDR3 length: 13 residues. Trimming removed 7 bases from V and 0 bases from J, with 7 bases in between. The germline V gene encodes CDR1 KGHDR and CDR2 SFDVKD. The TCR originated in a woman aged 40 to 50 with COVID-19, enrolled during active disease. Sample: peripheral blood. The chain links TRBV24-1 to TRBJ2-3; no firm D call. CDR3 region: CATRQSSTDTQYF. The CDR3 DNA is TGTGCCACCAGACAGTCTAGCACAGATACGCAGTATTTT.